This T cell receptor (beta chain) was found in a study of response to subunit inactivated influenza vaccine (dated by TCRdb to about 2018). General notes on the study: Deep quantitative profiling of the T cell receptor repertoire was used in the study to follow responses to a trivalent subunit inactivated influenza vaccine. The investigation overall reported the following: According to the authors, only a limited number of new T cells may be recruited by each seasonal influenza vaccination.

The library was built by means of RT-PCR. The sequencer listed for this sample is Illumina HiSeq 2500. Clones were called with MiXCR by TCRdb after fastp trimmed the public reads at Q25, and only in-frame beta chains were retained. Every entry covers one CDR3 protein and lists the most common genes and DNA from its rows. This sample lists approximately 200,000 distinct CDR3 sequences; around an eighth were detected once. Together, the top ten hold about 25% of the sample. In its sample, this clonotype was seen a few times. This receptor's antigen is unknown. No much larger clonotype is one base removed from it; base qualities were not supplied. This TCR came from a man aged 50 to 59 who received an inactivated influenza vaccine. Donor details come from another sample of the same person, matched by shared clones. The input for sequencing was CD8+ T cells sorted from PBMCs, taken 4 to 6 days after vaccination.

The CDR3 reads CASTHYNEQFF. The DNA reads as follows: TGTGCCAGCACCCATTACAATGAGCAGTTCTTC. The chain links TRBV27 with TRBJ2-1; there is no confident call for the D gene. V loses 7 bases of germline sequence and J loses 4 bases, and the interval between the two ends is 5 bases. From the cysteine through the phenylalanine, the CDR3 covers 11 amino acids. The read is trimmed to its CDR3 DNA, 33 bases read in frame from base 1. CDR1 and CDR2, per the germline V gene (reference sequence), are MNHEY and SMNVEV.